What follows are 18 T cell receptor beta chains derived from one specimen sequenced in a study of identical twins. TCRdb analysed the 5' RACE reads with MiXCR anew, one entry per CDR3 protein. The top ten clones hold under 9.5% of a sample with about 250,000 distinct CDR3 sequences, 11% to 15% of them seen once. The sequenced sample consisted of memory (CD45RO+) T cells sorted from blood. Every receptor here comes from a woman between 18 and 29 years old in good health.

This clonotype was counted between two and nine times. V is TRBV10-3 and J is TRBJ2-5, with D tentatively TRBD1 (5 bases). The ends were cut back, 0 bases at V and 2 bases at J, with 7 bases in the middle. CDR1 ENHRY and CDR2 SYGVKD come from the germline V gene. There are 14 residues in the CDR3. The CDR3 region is CAISESKGQETQYF. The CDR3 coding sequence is TGTGCCATCAGTGAGTCTAAGGGGCAAGAGACCCAGTACTTC.

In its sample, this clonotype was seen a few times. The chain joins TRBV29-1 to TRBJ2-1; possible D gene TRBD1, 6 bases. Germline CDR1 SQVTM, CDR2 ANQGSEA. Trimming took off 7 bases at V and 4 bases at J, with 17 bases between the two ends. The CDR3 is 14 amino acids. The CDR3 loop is CSATDRENYNEQFF. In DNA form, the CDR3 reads TGCAGCGCGACGGACAGAGAAAATTACAATGAGCAGTTCTTC.

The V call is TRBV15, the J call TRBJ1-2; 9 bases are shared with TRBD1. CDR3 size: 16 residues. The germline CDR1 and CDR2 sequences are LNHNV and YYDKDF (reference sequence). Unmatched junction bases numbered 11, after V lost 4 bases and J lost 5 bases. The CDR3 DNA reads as TGTGCCACCAGCATCCCTTCCGGGACAGGGAATTATGGCTACACCTTC. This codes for CATSIPSGTGNYGYTF.

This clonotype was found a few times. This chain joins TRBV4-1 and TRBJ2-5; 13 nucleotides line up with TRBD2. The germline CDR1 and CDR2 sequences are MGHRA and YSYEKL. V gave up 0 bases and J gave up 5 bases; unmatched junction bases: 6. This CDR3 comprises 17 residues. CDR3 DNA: TGCGCCAGCAGCCAAGATCAACTAGCGGGGGGGCGGGAGACCCAGTACTTC. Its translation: CASSQDQLAGGRETQYF.

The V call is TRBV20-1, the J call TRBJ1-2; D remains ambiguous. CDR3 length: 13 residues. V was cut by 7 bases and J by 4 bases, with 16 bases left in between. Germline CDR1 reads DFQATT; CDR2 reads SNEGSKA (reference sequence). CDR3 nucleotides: TGCAGTGTATTTCAGGCAGGCTCCTATGGCTACACCTTC. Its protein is CSVFQAGSYGYTF.

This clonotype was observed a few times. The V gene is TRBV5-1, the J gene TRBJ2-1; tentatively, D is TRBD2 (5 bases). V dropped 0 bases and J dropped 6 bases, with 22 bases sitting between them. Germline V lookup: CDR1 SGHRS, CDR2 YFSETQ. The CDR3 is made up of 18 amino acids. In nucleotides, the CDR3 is TGCGCCAGCAGCTTGGTTCGGGGTTTTAGCACCACCACCAATGAGCAGTTCTTC. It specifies CASSLVRGFSTTTNEQFF.

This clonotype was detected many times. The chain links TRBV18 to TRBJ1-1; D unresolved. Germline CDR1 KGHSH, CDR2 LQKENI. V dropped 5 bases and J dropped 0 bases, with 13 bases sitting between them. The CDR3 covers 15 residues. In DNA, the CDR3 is TGTGCCAGCTCAGTCGCGGCGGTCATGAACACTGAAGCTTTCTTT. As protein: CASSVAAVMNTEAFF.

Here the CDR3 DNA reads TGTGCCATCAGTCAGGGGCAGAACACCGGGGAGCTGTTTTTT. Protein: CAISQGQNTGELFF. The chain joins TRBV10-3 to TRBJ2-2, with D possibly TRBD1 on 6 matching bases. Germline values: CDR1 ENHRY, CDR2 SYGVKD. The CDR3 is 14 amino acids. V lost 5 bases and J 1 base, leaving 8 bases between the germline ends.

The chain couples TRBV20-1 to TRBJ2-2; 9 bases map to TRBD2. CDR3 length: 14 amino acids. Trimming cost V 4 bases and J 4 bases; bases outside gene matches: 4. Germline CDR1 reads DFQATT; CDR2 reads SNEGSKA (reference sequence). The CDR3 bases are TGCAGTGCTACCGGGACTAGCCTCACCGGGGAGCTGTTTTTT. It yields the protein CSATGTSLTGELFF.

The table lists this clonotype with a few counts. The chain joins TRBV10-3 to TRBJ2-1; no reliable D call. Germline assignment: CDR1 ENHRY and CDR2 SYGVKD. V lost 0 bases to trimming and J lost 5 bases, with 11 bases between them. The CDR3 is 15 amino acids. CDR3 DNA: TGTGCCATCAGTGAGTCGCTGGGGTACGACAATGAGCAGTTCTTC. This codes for CAISESLGYDNEQFF.

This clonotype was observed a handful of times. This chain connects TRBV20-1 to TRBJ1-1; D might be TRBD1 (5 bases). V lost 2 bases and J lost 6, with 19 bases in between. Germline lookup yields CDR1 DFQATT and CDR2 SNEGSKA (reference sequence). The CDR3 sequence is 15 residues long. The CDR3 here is CSARPTAIGVAEAFF. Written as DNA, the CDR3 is TGCAGTGCTAGACCTACGGCAATAGGGGTGGCTGAAGCTTTCTTT.

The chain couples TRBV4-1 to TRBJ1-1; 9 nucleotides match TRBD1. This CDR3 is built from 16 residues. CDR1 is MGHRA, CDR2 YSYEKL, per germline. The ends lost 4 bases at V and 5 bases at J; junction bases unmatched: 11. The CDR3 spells CASSPGQGQGMTEAFF. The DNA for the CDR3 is TGCGCCAGCAGCCCTGGACAGGGACAGGGTATGACTGAAGCTTTCTTT.

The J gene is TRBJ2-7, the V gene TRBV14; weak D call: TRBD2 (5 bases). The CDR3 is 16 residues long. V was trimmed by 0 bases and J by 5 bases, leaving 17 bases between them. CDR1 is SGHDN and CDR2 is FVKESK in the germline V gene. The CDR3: CASSQDGGTRSDEQYF. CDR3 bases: TGTGCCAGCAGCCAAGATGGTGGTACTAGAAGCGACGAGCAGTACTTC.

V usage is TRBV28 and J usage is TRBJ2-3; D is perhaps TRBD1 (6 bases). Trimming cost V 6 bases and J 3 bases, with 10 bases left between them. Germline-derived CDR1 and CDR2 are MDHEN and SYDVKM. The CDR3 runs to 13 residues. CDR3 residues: CASRTGSTDTQYF. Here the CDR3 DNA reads TGTGCCAGCAGGACAGGTTCGACAGATACGCAGTATTTT.

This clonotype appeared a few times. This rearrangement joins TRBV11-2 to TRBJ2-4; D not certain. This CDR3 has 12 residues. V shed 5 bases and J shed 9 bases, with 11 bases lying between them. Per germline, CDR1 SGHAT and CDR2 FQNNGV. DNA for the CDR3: TGTGCCAGCAGCCCCGACGGTCCCATTCAGTACTTC. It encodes CASSPDGPIQYF.

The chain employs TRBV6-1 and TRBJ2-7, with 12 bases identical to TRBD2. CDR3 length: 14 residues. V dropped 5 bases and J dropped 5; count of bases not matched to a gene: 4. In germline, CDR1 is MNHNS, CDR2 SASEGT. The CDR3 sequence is CASSPRTSGDEQYF. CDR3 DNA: TGTGCCAGCAGTCCCCGGACTAGCGGGGACGAGCAGTACTTC.

CDR3 region: CAVRGPHTDTQYF. For the CDR3, the DNA is TGTGCCGTCAGGGGGCCACACACAGATACGCAGTATTTT. V and J are TRBV6-2 or TRBV6-3 and TRBJ2-3, with 8 bases identical to TRBD1. Germline V gives CDR1 MNHEY, CDR2 SVGEGT. CDR3 length: 13 residues. Trimming cost V 11 bases and J 2 bases; bases outside gene matches: 6.

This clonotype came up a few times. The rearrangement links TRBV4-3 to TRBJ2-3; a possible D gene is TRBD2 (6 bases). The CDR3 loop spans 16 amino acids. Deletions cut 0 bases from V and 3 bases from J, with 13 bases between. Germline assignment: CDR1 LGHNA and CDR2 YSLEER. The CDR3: CASSQDRRDLTDTQYF. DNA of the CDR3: TGCGCCAGCAGCCAAGACAGGCGGGACCTAACAGATACGCAGTATTTT.